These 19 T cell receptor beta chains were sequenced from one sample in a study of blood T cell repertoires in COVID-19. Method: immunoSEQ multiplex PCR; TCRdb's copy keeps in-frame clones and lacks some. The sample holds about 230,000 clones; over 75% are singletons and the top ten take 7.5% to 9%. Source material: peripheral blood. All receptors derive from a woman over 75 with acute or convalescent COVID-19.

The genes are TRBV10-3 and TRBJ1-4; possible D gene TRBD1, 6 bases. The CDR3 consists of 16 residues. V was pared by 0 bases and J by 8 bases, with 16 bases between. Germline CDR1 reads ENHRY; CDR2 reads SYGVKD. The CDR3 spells CAISESSTGSGEKLFF. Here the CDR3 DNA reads TGTGCCATCAGTGAGTCCTCGACAGGATCAGGCGAAAAACTGTTTTTT.

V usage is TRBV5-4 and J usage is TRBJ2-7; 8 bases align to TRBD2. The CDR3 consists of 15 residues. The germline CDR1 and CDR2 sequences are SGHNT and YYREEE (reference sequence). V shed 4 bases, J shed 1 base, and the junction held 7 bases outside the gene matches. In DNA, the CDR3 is TGTGCCAGCAGCCCCCGTAGCGGGGATTCCTACGAGCAGTACTTC. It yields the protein CASSPRSGDSYEQYF. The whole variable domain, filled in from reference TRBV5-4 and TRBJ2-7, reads ETGVTQSPTHLIKTRGQQVTLRCSSQSGHNTVSWYQQALGQGPQFIFQYYREEENGRGNFPPRFSGLQFPNYSSELNVNALELDDSALYLCASSPRSGDSYEQYFGPGTRLTVT.

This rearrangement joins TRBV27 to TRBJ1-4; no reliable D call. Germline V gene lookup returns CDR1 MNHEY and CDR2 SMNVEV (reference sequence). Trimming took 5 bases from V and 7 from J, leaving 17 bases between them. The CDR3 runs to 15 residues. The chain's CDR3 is CASSPRGVSGEKLFF. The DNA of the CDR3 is TGTGCCAGCAGTCCGCGGGGAGTGAGTGGTGAAAAACTGTTTTTT.

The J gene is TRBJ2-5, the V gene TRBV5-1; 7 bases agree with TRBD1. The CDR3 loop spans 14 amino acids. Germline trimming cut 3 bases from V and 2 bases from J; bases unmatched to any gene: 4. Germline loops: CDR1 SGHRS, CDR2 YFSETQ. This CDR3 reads CASSSPGQQETQYF. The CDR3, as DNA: TGCGCCAGCAGCTCCCCGGGACAGCAAGAGACCCAGTACTTC.

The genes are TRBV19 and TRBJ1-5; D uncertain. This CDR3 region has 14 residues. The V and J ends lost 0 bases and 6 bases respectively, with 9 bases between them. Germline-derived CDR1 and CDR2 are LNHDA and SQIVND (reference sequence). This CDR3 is CASSIDLGGQPQHF. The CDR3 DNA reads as TGTGCCAGTAGTATAGATCTCGGAGGTCAGCCCCAGCATTTT. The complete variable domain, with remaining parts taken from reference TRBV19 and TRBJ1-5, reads DGGITQSPKYLFRKEGQNVTLSCEQNLNHDAMYWYRQDPGQGLRLIYYSQIVNDFQKGDIAEGYSVSREKKESFPLTVTSAQKNPTAFYLCASSIDLGGQPQHFGDGTRLSIL.

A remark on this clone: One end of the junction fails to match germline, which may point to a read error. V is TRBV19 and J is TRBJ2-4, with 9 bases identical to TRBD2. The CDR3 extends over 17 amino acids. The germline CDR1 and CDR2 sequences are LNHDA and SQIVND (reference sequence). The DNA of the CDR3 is TGTCCCAGTACAAACGCGGGGGGGGTCCCAGCCAAAAACATTCAGTACTTC. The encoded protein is CPSTNAGGVPAKNIQYF.

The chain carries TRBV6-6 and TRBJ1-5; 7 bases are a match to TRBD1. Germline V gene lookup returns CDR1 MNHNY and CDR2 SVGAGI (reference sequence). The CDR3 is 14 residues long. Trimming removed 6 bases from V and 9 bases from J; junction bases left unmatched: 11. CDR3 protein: CASRVDRAGLPQHF. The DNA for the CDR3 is TGTGCCAGCAGGGTCGACAGGGCAGGTCTGCCCCAGCATTTT.

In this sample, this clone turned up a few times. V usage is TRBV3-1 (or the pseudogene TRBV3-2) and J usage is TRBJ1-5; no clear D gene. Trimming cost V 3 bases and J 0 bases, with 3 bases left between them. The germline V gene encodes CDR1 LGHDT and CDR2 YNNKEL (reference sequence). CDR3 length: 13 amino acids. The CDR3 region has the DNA TGTGCCAGCAGCCACGGTAGCAATCAGCCCCAGCATTTT. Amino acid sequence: CASSHGSNQPQHF.

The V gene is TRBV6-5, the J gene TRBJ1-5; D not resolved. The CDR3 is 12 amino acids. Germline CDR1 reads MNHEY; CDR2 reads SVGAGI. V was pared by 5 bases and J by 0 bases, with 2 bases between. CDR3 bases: TGTGCCAGCAGTCATAGCAATCAGCCCCAGCATTTT. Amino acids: CASSHSNQPQHF.

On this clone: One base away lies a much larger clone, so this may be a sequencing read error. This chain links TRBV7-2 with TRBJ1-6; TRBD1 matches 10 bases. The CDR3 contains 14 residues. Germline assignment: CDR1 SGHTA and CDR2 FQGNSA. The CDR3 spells CASSFGTGDSPPHF. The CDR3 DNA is TGTGCCAGCAGCTTTGGGACAGGGGATTCACCCCCCCACTTT.

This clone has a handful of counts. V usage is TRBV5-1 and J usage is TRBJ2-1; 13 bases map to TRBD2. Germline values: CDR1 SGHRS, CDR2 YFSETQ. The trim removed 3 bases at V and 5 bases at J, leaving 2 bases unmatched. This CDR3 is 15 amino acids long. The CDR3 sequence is CASSSGTSGNNEQFF. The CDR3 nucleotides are TGCGCCAGCAGCTCGGGGACTAGCGGGAACAATGAGCAGTTCTTC.

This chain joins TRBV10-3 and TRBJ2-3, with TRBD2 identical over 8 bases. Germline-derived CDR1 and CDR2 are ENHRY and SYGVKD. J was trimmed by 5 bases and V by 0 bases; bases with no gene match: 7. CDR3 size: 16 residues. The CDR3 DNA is TGTGCCATCAGTGAGTCTGCGCGGGGGGCCTTAGATACGCAGTATTTT. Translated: CAISESARGALDTQYF.

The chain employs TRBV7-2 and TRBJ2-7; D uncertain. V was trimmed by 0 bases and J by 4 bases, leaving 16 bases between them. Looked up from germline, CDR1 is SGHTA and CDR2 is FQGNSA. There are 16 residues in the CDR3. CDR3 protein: CASSLARISLSYEQYF. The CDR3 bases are TGTGCCAGCAGCTTAGCCAGAATTTCCCTCTCTTACGAGCAGTACTTC.

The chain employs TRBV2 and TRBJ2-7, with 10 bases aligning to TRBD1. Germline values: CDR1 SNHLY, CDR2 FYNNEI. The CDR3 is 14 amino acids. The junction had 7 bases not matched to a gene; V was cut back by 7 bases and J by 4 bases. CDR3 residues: CASILDRGEYEQYF. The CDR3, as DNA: TGTGCCAGCATCCTGGACAGGGGGGAGTACGAGCAGTACTTC.

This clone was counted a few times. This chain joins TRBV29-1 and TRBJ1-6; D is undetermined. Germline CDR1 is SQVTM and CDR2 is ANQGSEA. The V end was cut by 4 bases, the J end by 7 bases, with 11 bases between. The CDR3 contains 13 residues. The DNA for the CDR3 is TGCAGCGTTGTTGAGGGAGCGAATTCACCCCTCCACTTT. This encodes CSVVEGANSPLHF.

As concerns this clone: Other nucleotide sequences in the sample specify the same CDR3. The CDR3 protein is CASSIKGYNEQFF. The CDR3 region has the DNA TGTGCCAGTAGTATTAAGGGGTACAATGAGCAGTTCTTC. The chain has TRBV19 and TRBJ2-1; D is possibly TRBD1 (5 bases). The germline CDR1 and CDR2 sequences are LNHDA and SQIVND (reference sequence). CDR3 size: 13 residues. The V and J ends lost 3 bases and 4 bases respectively, with 7 bases between them.

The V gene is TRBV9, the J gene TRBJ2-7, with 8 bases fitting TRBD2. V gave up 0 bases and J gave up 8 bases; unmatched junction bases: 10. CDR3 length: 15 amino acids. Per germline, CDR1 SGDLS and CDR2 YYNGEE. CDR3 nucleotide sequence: TGTGCCAGCAGCGTAGAGGGAGCGGGGGCCGGGAAGCAGTACTTC. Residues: CASSVEGAGAGKQYF.

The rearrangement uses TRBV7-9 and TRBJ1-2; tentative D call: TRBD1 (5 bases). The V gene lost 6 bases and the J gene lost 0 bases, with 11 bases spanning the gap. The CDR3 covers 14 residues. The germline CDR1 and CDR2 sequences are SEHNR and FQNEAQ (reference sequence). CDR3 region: CASRRDATNYGYTF. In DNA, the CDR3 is TGTGCCAGCAGGCGGGACGCGACTAACTATGGCTACACCTTC.

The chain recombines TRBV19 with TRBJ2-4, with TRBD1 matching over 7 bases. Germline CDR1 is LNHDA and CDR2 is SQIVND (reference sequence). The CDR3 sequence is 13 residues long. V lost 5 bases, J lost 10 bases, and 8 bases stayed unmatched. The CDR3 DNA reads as TGTGCCAGTAGTCCGGGACAGAGGGAAATTCAGTACTTC. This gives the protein CASSPGQREIQYF.